These T cell receptor beta chains were read from a single sample in a study of blood T cells in healthy people across ages. TCRdb reprocessed the 5' RACE reads with MiXCR, giving one entry per CDR3 protein. The table has some 1.1 million distinct CDR3 sequences, roughly two fifths seen once. Input material: blood. The origin of the receptors is a man aged 18 to 30 in good health. Each CDR3 is given without its conserved first and last residue. Fields, in order: V gene, J gene, CDR3 protein.

TRBV2	TRBJ1-2	ASTGWGFHGYT
TRBV12-3/TRBV12-4	TRBJ1-1	ASSLKNTEAF
TRBV20-1	TRBJ1-2	SASGGQYGYT
TRBV6-2/TRBV6-3	TRBJ1-2	ASRTVSSRTGDSRPYGYT
TRBV6-6	TRBJ1-2	ASNRQEINNYGYT
TRBV7-9	TRBJ2-1	ASSGTRTNNEQF
TRBV6-5	TRBJ2-3	ASSYSGTSFTDTQY
TRBV4-3	TRBJ2-3	ASSQDPTGSLDTQY
TRBV5-1	TRBJ1-5	ASSLVGGTGQPQH
TRBV7-2	TRBJ1-5	ASSPLISSTQPQH
TRBV12-3/TRBV12-4	TRBJ2-1	AARSREYNEQF
TRBV7-2	-	ASSLPPDRDFKNIQY
TRBV20-1	TRBJ1-6	SAFGQPNSPLH
TRBV5-1	TRBJ1-1	ASSLASGQANTEAF
TRBV12-3/TRBV12-4	TRBJ2-1	ASSLAGAKAYNEQF
TRBV2	TRBJ1-2	ASSEVAGGGGYT
TRBV25-1	TRBJ2-1	ASSEFKGLHEQF
TRBV29-1	TRBJ1-2	SVEVGQGGYGYT
TRBV2	TRBJ1-1	ASSARTGTDFEAF
TRBV29-1	-	SVDVGTAYNEQY
TRBV7-2	TRBJ2-7	ASSLPGEGSYEQY
TRBV7-9	TRBJ1-1	ASSQVGGGTEAF
TRBV13	TRBJ1-5	ASSLRAGQQPQH
TRBV19	TRBJ1-6	ASSIGQGRISPLH
TRBV7-9	TRBJ1-1	ASSFGGDRANTEAF
TRBV25-1	TRBJ2-2	ASSEYMASTGELF
TRBV9	TRBJ2-1	ASSDTGLSSYNEQF
TRBV7-2	TRBJ1-2	ASSPRDRDPYGHT
TRBV9	TRBJ2-3	ASSVGTAPDTQY
TRBV20-1	TRBJ2-3	SAPGSPSTDTQY